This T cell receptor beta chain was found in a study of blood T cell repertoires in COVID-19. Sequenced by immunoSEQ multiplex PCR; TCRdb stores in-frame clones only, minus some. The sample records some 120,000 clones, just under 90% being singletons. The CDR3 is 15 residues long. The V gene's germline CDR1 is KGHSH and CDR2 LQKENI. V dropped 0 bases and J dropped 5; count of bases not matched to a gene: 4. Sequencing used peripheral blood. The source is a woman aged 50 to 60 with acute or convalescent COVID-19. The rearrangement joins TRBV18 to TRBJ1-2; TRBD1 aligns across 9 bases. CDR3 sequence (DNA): TGTGCCAGCTCACCACCGCCTGGGACAGGGTATGGCTACACCTTC. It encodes CASSPPPGTGYGYTF.